This T cell receptor beta chain comes out of a study of T cell clusters in autoimmune cytopenias (dated by TCRdb to the late 2010s). For context, the study as a whole: A mean age of approximately 56 years and a median age of around 60 years were recorded for the healthy donor controls, of whom about 50% of the roughly 45 were female. TRB and IGH repertoires from peripheral blood were sequenced in autoimmune cytopenia patients at active disease and during treatment follow-up, with healthy, CLL and autoimmune hepatitis controls included alongside. Autoimmune hepatitis repertoires were compared against more than 20 age- and sex-matched healthy donors. Controls were 20 to 30 age-matched healthy donors for primary cytopenia and about 14 age-matched CLL patients for secondary cytopenia. The goal of the study was to determine whether autoimmune cytopenia patients have a disease-specific immune repertoire signature that could serve as a blood-based biomarker. TRB sequencing reached a median depth of 51,575 reads per sample and yielded a median of roughly 2,500 distinct TRB clonotypes per sample.

The germline V gene encodes CDR1 LNHDA and CDR2 SQIVND (reference sequence). From cysteine to phenylalanine, the CDR3 is 16 amino acids long. DNA is not on record. No count is recorded, yet this clonotype rates as medium-sized (0.01 to 0.1%) from its frequency. Its target antigen remains unknown. Each sample's TRB amplification started from 250 ng of peripheral blood genomic DNA, which corresponds to 38,000 or so genome equivalents. Study-wide findings and limitations: Approximately 2.9-fold more exclusive TRB clusters were observed in healthy donors than in active autoimmune hepatitis patients, consistent with an autoimmunity-wide signature. The TRB repertoire shifts, including less even repertoires in secondary cytopenia and CLL, mostly reflected lymphoma bias and not autoimmunity. GLIPH suggested that primary autoimmune cytopenia patients lacked physiological T cell clusters: 55 or so clusters were exclusive to healthy donors versus 15 to 20 exclusive to patients. The cluster-lack signature was not observed for secondary cytopenia versus CLL, as the signature was apparently masked by the dominant lymphoma-associated repertoire. The T cell clusters were defined only in silico, and the functional role of the clusters was left to be validated experimentally.

TRB rearrangements were amplified by multiplex PCR using a touch-down protocol with TRB-A and TRB-B primer pools mixed in one tube. Two consecutive PCR reactions with Phusion HS II polymerase added Illumina adapters and sample indices to the amplicons. The amplicons were gel-purified using the NucleoSpin Gel and PCR Clean-up kit, after which quantification was performed by Qubit and quality was checked on an Agilent 2100 Bioanalyzer. Sequencing of the libraries was done on an Illumina MiSeq with paired-end, single-indexed, 600-cycle runs. Processing in the source paper ran as follows. TRB reads were aligned and assembled with MiXCR version 2.1.12 using the default MiXCR reference library. A clone was defined by each unique CDR3 nucleotide sequence, and analysis was restricted to productive sequences with at least two reads. Repertoire diversity was assessed with alpha-parameterized diversity profiles (alpha 0 to 5), including the Shannon (alpha 1) and Simpson (alpha 2) indices, which were computed with an R script. The tcR package was used to compute combinatorial TRB VJ usage, which was then compared between cohorts by principal component analysis with ade4. TCRbeta CDR3s were clustered with GLIPH on cohort pairs matched by age and read depth, and cluster frequencies were compared by Wilcoxon test. TCRdb reprocessed the reads into one record per CDR3 protein sequence, lacking DNA. TCRdb assigned the V and J calls; the authors' analysis was not used. This sample's table lists some 7,200 distinct CDR3 sequences. Around 10% of the sample rests with the top ten.

These records were also assigned to another study, of T cell repertoires in aging, cancer and after chemotherapy. The second study reports: The donors fell into six age groups ranging from 30 or younger to 70 or older, and each group had at least three individuals. Control TCR repertoires from healthy donors were recorded across several months to years, and re-sampling revealed clear clonal overlap. The full dataset contained 8.5 million to 10 million TCR reads. Significantly lower blood TCR diversity and higher clonality were observed in untreated patients with hematological or solid cancers than in age-matched healthy donors. Declining TCR diversity with age in healthy donors was mainly explained by loss of richness; in cancer patients, loss of evenness also contributed. In both cancer cohorts, median generation probability rose over the chemotherapy interval, which suggests that the repertoire was reconstituted through rebound thymic output. According to the authors, the repertoire data do not allow conclusions to be drawn about immunological memory after chemotherapy. Peripheral blood TCR beta repertoires from healthy donors and cancer patients were profiled to examine immunoaging and T cell reconstitution after chemotherapy. A cohort of over 200 cancer patients (about 94 with hematological and around 130 with solid cancers) was assembled, and 95 healthy donors were included as a reference group. Processing of the TRB sequences was carried out with MiXCR versions 2.12 and 3.0.5. The repertoire metrics were Shannon diversity, evenness, clonality (calculated as one minus evenness), and diversity profiles parameterized by alpha from 0 to 5. Generation probabilities of clones in paired pre- and post-chemotherapy samples were computed with the IGoR algorithm.

The V gene is TRBV19 and the J gene is TRBJ1-5; as DNA is missing, the TRBD1 call by TCRdb cannot be tested. Sequenced input: peripheral blood. The TCR comes from a human donor in good health. CDR3 loop: CASRGDRGRFNQPQHF.